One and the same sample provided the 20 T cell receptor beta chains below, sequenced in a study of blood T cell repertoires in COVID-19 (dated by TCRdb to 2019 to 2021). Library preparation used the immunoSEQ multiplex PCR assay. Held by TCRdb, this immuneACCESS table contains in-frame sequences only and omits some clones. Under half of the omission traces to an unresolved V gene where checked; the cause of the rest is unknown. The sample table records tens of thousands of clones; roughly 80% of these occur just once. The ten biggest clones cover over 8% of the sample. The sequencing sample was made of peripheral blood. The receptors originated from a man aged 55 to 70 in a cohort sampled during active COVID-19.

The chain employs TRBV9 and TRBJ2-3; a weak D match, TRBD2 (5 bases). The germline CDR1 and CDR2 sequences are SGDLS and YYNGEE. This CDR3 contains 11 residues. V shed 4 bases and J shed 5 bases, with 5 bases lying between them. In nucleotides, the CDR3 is TGTGCCAGCAGCCGGGAAGATACGCAGTATTTT. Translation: CASSREDTQYF.

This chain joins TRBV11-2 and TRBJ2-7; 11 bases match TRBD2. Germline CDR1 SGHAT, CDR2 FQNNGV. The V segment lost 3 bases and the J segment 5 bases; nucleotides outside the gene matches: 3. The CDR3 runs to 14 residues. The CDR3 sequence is CASSLGLADNEQYF. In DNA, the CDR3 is TGTGCCAGCAGCTTGGGACTAGCGGATAACGAGCAGTACTTC.

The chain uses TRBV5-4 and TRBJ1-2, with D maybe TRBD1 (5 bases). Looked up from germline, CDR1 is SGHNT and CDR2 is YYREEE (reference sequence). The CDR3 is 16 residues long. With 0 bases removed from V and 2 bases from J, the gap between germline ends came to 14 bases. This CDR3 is CASSLVGRVANYGYTF. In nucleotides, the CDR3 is TGTGCCAGCAGCTTGGTCGGCAGGGTCGCGAACTATGGCTACACCTTC. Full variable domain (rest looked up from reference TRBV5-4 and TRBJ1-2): ETGVTQSPTHLIKTRGQQVTLRCSSQSGHNTVSWYQQALGQGPQFIFQYYREEENGRGNFPPRFSGLQFPNYSSELNVNALELDDSALYLCASSLVGRVANYGYTFGSGTRLTVV.

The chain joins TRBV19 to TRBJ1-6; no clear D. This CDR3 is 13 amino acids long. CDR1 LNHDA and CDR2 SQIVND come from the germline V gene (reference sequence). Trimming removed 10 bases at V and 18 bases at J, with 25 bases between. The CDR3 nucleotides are TGTGCCACCCCTACACATTGGGCCCGGCCTTCCCACTTT. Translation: CATPTHWARPSHF. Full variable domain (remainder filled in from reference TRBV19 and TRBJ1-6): DGGITQSPKYLFRKEGQNVTLSCEQNLNHDAMYWYRQDPGQGLRLIYYSQIVNDFQKGDIAEGYSVSREKKESFPLTVTSAQKNPTAFYLCATPTHWARPSHFGNGTRLTVT.

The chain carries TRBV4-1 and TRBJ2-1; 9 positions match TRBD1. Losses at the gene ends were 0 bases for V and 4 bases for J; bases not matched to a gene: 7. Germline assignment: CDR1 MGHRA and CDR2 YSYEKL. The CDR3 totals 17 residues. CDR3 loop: CASSQDRGQGTYNEQFF. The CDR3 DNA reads TGCGCCAGCAGCCAAGATCGAGGACAGGGGACATACAATGAGCAGTTCTTC.

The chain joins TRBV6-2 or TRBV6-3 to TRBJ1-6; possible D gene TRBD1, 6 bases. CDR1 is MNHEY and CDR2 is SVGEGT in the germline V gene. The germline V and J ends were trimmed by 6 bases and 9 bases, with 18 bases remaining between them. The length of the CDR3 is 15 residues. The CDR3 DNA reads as TGTGCCAGCAGCGGTATACAGGGTGGTCGTTCACCCCTCCACTTT. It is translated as CASSGIQGGRSPLHF.

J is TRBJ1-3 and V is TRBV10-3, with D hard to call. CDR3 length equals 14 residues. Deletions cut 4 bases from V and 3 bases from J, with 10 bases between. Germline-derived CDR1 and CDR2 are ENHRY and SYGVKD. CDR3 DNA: TGTGCCATCAGTGCTCTGGCCAATGGAAACACCATATATTTT. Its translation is CAISALANGNTIYF.

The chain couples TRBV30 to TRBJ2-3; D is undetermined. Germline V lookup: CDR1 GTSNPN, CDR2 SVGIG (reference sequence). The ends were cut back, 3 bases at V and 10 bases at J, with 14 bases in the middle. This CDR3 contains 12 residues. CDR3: CAWSSTQNSQYF. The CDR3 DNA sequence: TGTGCCTGGAGCTCTACTCAAAACTCGCAGTATTTT.

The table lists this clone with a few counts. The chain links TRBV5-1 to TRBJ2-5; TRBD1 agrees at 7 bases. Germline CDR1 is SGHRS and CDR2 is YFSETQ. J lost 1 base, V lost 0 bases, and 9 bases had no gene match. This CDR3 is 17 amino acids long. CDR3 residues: CASSLDNVGQTQETQYF. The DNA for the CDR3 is TGCGCCAGCAGCTTGGATAACGTGGGACAGACCCAAGAGACCCAGTACTTC.

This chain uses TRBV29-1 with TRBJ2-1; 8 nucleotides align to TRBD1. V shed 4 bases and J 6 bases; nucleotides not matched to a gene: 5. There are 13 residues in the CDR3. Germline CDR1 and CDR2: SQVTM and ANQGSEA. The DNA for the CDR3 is TGCAGCGTTGGACAGGGGAACATCAATGAGCAGTTCTTC. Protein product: CSVGQGNINEQFF.

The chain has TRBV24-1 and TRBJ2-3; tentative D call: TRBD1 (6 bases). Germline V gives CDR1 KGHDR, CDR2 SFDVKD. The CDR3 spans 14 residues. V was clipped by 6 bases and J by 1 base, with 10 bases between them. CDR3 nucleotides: TGTGCCACCAGTCTAGGGGGACGCACAGATACGCAGTATTTT. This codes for CATSLGGRTDTQYF.

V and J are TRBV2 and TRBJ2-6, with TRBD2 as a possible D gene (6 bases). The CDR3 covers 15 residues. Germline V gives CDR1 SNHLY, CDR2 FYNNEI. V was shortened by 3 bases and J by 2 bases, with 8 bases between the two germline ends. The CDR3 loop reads CASSDRGTGANVLTF. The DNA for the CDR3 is TGTGCCAGCAGTGATCGGGGGACTGGGGCCAACGTCCTGACTTTC. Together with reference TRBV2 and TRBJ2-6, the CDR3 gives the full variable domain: EPEVTQTPSHQVTQMGQEVILRCVPISNHLYFYWYRQILGQKVEFLVSFYNNEISEKSEIFDDQFSVERPDGSNFTLKIRSTKLEDSAMYFCASSDRGTGANVLTFGAGSRLTVL.

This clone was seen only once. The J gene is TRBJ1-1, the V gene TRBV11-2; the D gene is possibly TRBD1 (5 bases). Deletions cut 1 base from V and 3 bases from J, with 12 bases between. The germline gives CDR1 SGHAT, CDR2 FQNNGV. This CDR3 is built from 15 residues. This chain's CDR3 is CASSLGRGGHTEAFF. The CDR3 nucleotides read TGTGCCAGCAGCTTAGGGAGGGGCGGGCACACTGAAGCTTTCTTT.

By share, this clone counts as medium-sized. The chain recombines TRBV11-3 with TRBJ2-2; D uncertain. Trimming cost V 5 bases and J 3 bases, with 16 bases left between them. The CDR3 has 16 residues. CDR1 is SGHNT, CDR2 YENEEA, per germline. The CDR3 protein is CASSRSQNPHTGELFF. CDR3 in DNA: TGTGCCAGCAGCCGGAGCCAGAATCCCCACACCGGGGAGCTGTTTTTT.

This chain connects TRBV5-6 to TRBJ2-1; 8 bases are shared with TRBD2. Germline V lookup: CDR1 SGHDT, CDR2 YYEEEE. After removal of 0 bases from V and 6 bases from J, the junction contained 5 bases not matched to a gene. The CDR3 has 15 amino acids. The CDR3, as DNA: TGTGCCAGCAGCTTGGAGCTAGCGGGTGGCAATGAGCAGTTCTTC. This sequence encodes CASSLELAGGNEQFF.

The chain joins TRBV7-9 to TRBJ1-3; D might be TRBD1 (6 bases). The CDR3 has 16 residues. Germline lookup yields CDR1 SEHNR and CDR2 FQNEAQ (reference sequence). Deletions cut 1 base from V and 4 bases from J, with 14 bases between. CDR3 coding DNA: TGTGCCAGCAGCTTAGTCGGGGCAGGGGACGGAAACACCATATATTTT. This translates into CASSLVGAGDGNTIYF.

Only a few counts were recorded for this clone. CDR3 bases: TGTGCCAGCAGCATAGGACTTGACCCGCTCGCCTTGGCCAAAAACATTCAGTACTTC. It codes for CASSIGLDPLALAKNIQYF. The rearrangement uses TRBV6-2 or TRBV6-3 and TRBJ2-4, with D perhaps TRBD2 (5 bases). CDR1 and CDR2 from the germline V gene are MNHEY and SVGEGT. CDR3 length: 19 residues. With 6 bases removed from V and 1 base from J, the gap between germline ends came to 25 bases.

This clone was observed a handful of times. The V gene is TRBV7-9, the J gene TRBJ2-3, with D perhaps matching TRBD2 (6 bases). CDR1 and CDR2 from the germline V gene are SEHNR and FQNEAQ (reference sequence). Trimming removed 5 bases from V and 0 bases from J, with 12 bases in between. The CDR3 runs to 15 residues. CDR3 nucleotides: TGTGCCAGCAGCCCTCTTAGCGGTAGCACAGATACGCAGTATTTT. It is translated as CASSPLSGSTDTQYF.

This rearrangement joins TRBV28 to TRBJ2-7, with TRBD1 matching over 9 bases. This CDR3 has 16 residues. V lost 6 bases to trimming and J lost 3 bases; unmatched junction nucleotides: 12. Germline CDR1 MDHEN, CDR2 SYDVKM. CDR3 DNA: TGTGCCAGCAGCATTCCCGGGACAGGGAACCTCTACGAGCAGTACTTC. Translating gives CASSIPGTGNLYEQYF.

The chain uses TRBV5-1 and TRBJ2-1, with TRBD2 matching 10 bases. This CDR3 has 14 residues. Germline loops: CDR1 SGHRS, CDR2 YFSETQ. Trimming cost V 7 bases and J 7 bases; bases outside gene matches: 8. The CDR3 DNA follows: TGCGCCAGCTCTCAAGGAGCGGGAGGGAATGAGCAGTTCTTC. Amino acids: CASSQGAGGNEQFF.